These 26 T cell receptor beta chains originate from one sample sequenced in a study of blood T cell repertoires in COVID-19. Sequenced by immunoSEQ multiplex PCR; TCRdb stores in-frame clones only, minus some. Of about 80,000 clones in the sample, 60% to 85% were seen once. Sequencing input: peripheral blood. All receptors come from a human donor in a cohort sampled during active COVID-19.

The chain joins TRBV5-1 to TRBJ2-1; D might be TRBD2 (5 bases). V was cut by 0 bases and J by 8 bases, with 18 bases left in between. From germline, CDR1 is SGHRS and CDR2 YFSETQ. This CDR3 comprises 16 residues. Here the CDR3 DNA reads TGCGCCAGCAGCTTGGGGGCGGGTGGCGCCTTACATGAGCAGTTCTTC. It is translated as CASSLGAGGALHEQFF. The full variable domain, its missing parts supplied by reference TRBV5-1 and TRBJ2-1, is KAGVTQTPRYLIKTRGQQVTLSCSPISGHRSVSWYQQTPGQGLQFLFEYFSETQRNKGNFPGRFSGRQFSNSRSEMNVSTLELGDSALYLCASSLGAGGALHEQFFGPGTRLTVL.

The chain recombines TRBV5-6 with TRBJ1-1; D unresolved. The CDR3 spans 15 residues. V lost 4 bases and J 1 base, leaving 14 bases between the germline ends. The V gene's germline CDR1 is SGHDT and CDR2 YYEEEE. The CDR3 here is CASSPRQVRNTEAFF. DNA for the CDR3: TGTGCCAGCAGCCCTCGCCAGGTAAGGAACACTGAAGCTTTCTTT.

V gene TRBV7-2 combines with J gene TRBJ2-7, with 9 bases identical to TRBD2. The CDR3 runs to 15 residues. The germline V gene encodes CDR1 SGHTA and CDR2 FQGNSA. Trimming removed 1 base from V and 3 bases from J; junction bases left unmatched: 4. CDR3 sequence (DNA): TGTGCCAGCAGCTTAGGCGGGGGGGGGAACTACGAGCAGTACGTC. Encoded protein: CASSLGGGGNYEQYV.

The chain couples TRBV6-5 to TRBJ1-2; TRBD1 agrees at 8 bases. Trimming took 0 bases from V and 4 from J; bases not matched to a gene: 7. The germline CDR1 and CDR2 sequences are MNHEY and SVGAGI. The CDR3 is made up of 16 amino acids. CDR3 amino acids: CASSYSRRQGSYGYTF. The CDR3 coding sequence is TGTGCCAGCAGTTACTCCCGCCGACAGGGGAGCTATGGCTACACCTTC.

This clone has just one count. The V gene is TRBV7-2, the J gene TRBJ1-4, with TRBD1 matching 8 bases. The CDR3 sequence is 17 residues long. CDR1 SGHTA and CDR2 FQGNSA come from the germline V gene. The V and J ends lost 5 bases and 3 bases, in that order; junction bases with no gene match: 11. The CDR3: CASSKGQGAIPNEKLFF. CDR3 bases: TGTGCCAGCAGCAAGGGGCAGGGGGCGATACCTAATGAAAAACTGTTTTTT.

The CDR3 loop is CASSPVNSPLHF. The CDR3 DNA reads as TGTGCCAGCAGCCCTGTTAATTCACCCCTCCACTTT. The rearrangement uses TRBV7-3 and TRBJ1-6; D unresolved. Trimming removed 5 bases from V and 6 bases from J, with 5 bases in between. The germline V gene has CDR1 SGHTA and CDR2 FQGTGA. This CDR3 has 12 amino acids.

This chain joins TRBV10-3 and TRBJ1-6, with 7 positions matching TRBD1. Germline CDR1 ENHRY, CDR2 SYGVKD. V shed 2 bases and J 9 bases; nucleotides not matched to a gene: 7. The CDR3 is 15 residues long. In DNA, the CDR3 is TGTGCCATCAGTGAGATACAGGGGTTAGGTTCACCCCTCCACTTT. This gives the protein CAISEIQGLGSPLHF.

This chain links TRBV5-8 with TRBJ2-7, with 7 bases fitting TRBD1. This CDR3 spans 16 amino acids. Germline lookup yields CDR1 SGHTS and CDR2 YDEGEE. The V segment lost 0 bases and the J segment 4 bases; nucleotides outside the gene matches: 10. The CDR3 DNA is TGTGCCAGCAGCTTGGAAGGGGAACAGGGGTCGTACGAGCAGTACGTC. It specifies CASSLEGEQGSYEQYV.

The gene calls are TRBV7-6 and TRBJ1-1; 7 bases fit TRBD1. From germline, CDR1 is SGHVS and CDR2 FNYEAQ. This CDR3 has 15 residues. J gave up 5 bases and V 4 bases, and 10 bases lay outside the gene matches. The CDR3 DNA is TGTGCCAGCAGCTCCCCTACAGGGGTCGGAACTGAAGCTTTCTTT. This translates into CASSSPTGVGTEAFF.

The rearrangement joins TRBV24-1 to TRBJ1-2; no firm D call. Germline-derived CDR1 and CDR2 are KGHDR and SFDVKD. Trimming cost V 11 bases and J 6 bases, with 21 bases left between them. This CDR3 spans 14 amino acids. CDR3 region: CAIAGPFYGDGYTF. The CDR3 nucleotides are TGTGCCATCGCGGGCCCCTTCTATGGAGATGGCTACACCTTC.

This clone was found once. The chain is built from TRBV7-8 and TRBJ2-7; 11 nucleotides match TRBD2. The germline CDR1 and CDR2 sequences are SGHVS and FQNEAQ. Germline trimming cut 5 bases from V and 7 bases from J; bases unmatched to any gene: 13. The CDR3 totals 16 residues. The CDR3 loop is CASSDGLAGLAGEQYV. CDR3 nucleotides: TGTGCCAGCAGCGACGGACTAGCGGGCTTGGCGGGGGAGCAGTACGTC.

The chain employs TRBV2 and TRBJ2-3, with D possibly TRBD1 on 6 matching bases. Per germline, CDR1 SNHLY and CDR2 FYNNEI. Trimming took 6 bases from V and 7 from J, leaving 23 bases between them. CDR3 size: 16 residues. The CDR3 spells CASSAPRSGTFNTQYF. In nucleotides, the CDR3 is TGTGCCAGCAGCGCGCCCCGGTCGGGGACATTCAATACGCAGTATTTT.

V gene TRBV9 combines with J gene TRBJ2-3; 12 bases map to TRBD2. CDR1 is SGDLS and CDR2 is YYNGEE in the germline V gene. V lost 2 bases and J lost 2; bases outside the gene matches: 3. CDR3 size: 16 residues. Written as DNA, the CDR3 is TGTGCCAGCAGCGTCGGGACTAGCGGGTACACAGATACGCAGTATTTT. As protein: CASSVGTSGYTDTQYF. Using reference TRBV9 and TRBJ2-3 for the parts outside the CDR3, the full variable domain is DSGVTQTPKHLITATGQRVTLRCSPRSGDLSVYWYQQSLDQGLQFLIQYYNGEERAKGNILERFSAQQFPDLHSELNLSSLELGDSALYFCASSVGTSGYTDTQYFGPGTRLTVL.

The rearrangement joins TRBV3-1 (or the pseudogene TRBV3-2) to TRBJ2-1, with D tentatively TRBD2 (5 bases). Germline V CDR1 and CDR2: LGHDT, YNNKEL (reference sequence). V was pared by 0 bases and J by 10 bases, with 10 bases between. The CDR3 length is 13 residues. The CDR3 protein is CASSQEREDEQFF. The CDR3 DNA sequence: TGTGCCAGCAGCCAAGAGAGGGAAGACGAGCAGTTCTTC.

The chain carries TRBV13 and TRBJ1-1; D is possibly TRBD1 (6 bases). The V gene's germline CDR1 is PRHDT and CDR2 FYEKMQ (reference sequence). This CDR3 spans 15 amino acids. V lost 5 bases, J lost 1 base, and 14 bases lay in between. The CDR3: CASSRRTRGNTEAFF. CDR3 nucleotide sequence: TGTGCCAGCAGCCGACGCACCAGGGGGAACACTGAAGCTTTCTTT.

The chain combines TRBV4-1 with TRBJ1-1, with TRBD1 as a possible D gene (6 bases). V was cut by 0 bases and J by 2 bases, with 10 bases left in between. The V gene's germline CDR1 is MGHRA and CDR2 YSYEKL. CDR3 size: 15 residues. The CDR3 loop is CASSQDPRGNTEAFF. In DNA form, the CDR3 reads TGCGCCAGCAGCCAAGATCCCAGGGGAAACACTGAAGCTTTCTTT.

V usage is TRBV11-3 and J usage is TRBJ1-6; the D gene is possibly TRBD1 (5 bases). Germline values: CDR1 SGHNT, CDR2 YENEEA. V lost 5 bases and J 7 bases, leaving 12 bases between the germline ends. The CDR3 has 14 amino acids. The CDR3 region has the DNA TGTGCCAGCAGCCTTGGAGGGGCCAATTCACCCCTCCACTTT. Translating gives CASSLGGANSPLHF.

The chain has TRBV29-1 and TRBJ1-1; unclear D gene. Trimming took off 4 bases at V and 5 bases at J, with 8 bases between the two ends. Germline V gene sequence: CDR1 SQVTM, CDR2 ANQGSEA. The CDR3 extends over 11 amino acids. The CDR3 spells CSVVGGTEAFF. CDR3 in DNA: TGCAGCGTTGTGGGCGGGACTGAAGCTTTCTTT.

This sequence joins TRBV7-2 and TRBJ1-1; the D gene is possibly TRBD1 (6 bases). Germline V gene sequence: CDR1 SGHTA, CDR2 FQGNSA. Trimming pared 5 bases from V and 2 bases from J, leaving 18 bases between. The CDR3 spans 16 residues. The CDR3 nucleotides read TGTGCCAGCAGCCCCGGGCCCAGAGGGGGAAACACTGAAGCTTTCTTT. This gives the protein CASSPGPRGGNTEAFF. The complete variable domain, with remaining parts taken from reference TRBV7-2 and TRBJ1-1, reads GAGVSQSPSNKVTEKGKDVELRCDPISGHTALYWYRQSLGQGLEFLIYFQGNSAPDKSGLPSDRFSAERTGGSVSTLTIQRTQQEDSAVYLCASSPGPRGGNTEAFFGQGTRLTVV.

The V gene is TRBV10-3, the J gene TRBJ2-3; 10 bases map to TRBD2. CDR3 length: 17 residues. V lost 5 bases and J lost 0; bases outside the gene matches: 8. CDR1 is ENHRY and CDR2 is SYGVKD in the germline V gene. Here the CDR3 reads CAISPSRLAGSTDTQYF. The CDR3, as DNA: TGTGCCATCAGTCCCTCTCGACTAGCGGGTAGCACAGATACGCAGTATTTT.

The table lists this clone with a count of one. The V call is TRBV7-9, the J call TRBJ2-2; 13 nucleotides line up with TRBD2. CDR3 length: 15 residues. Germline lookup yields CDR1 SEHNR and CDR2 FQNEAQ (reference sequence). V lost 6 bases, J lost 4 bases, and 2 bases stayed unmatched. The CDR3 coding sequence is TGTGCCAGCAGAACTAGCGGGAGGGCCACCGGGGAGCTGTTTTTT. As protein: CASRTSGRATGELFF.

V and J are TRBV11-2 and TRBJ2-1, with TRBD2 as a possible D gene (6 bases). Trimming removed 1 base at V and 2 bases at J, with 9 bases between. The CDR3 runs 15 residues. The germline CDR1 and CDR2 sequences are SGHAT and FQNNGV. CDR3 nucleotide sequence: TGTGCCAGCAGCTTAGTTGGCGGGACCTACAATGAGCAGTTCTTC. Its translation: CASSLVGGTYNEQFF.

The chain couples TRBV27 to TRBJ2-1, with D perhaps matching TRBD1 (6 bases). CDR1 is MNHEY and CDR2 is SMNVEV in the germline V gene (reference sequence). V lost 3 bases, J lost 4 bases, and 7 bases lay in between. The CDR3 is made up of 13 amino acids. The CDR3 here is CASSFGTYNEQFF. CDR3 nucleotide sequence: TGTGCCAGCAGTTTCGGGACATACAATGAGCAGTTCTTC.

This rearrangement joins TRBV12-3 or TRBV12-4 to TRBJ2-5; D possibly corresponds to TRBD1 (6 bases). V was cut by 5 bases and J by 5 bases, with 12 bases left in between. This CDR3 has 13 amino acids. The DNA for the CDR3 is TGTGCCAGCAGTCCAGGACAGAGGGAGACCCAGTACTTC. Encoded protein: CASSPGQRETQYF.

The chain employs TRBV9 and TRBJ2-1; 12 bases map to TRBD2. The CDR3 totals 19 residues. Germline V gives CDR1 SGDLS, CDR2 YYNGEE. V trimming: 4 bases; J trimming: 0 bases; junction bases outside the gene matches: 11. The CDR3 sequence: CASSPPLLAGGFSYNEQFF. The CDR3 DNA follows: TGTGCCAGCAGCCCACCCTTACTAGCGGGGGGCTTCTCCTACAATGAGCAGTTCTTC.

CDR3 DNA sequence: TGCGCCAGCAGCGAGGCAGCTGAGGGGGAGCTGTTTTTT. It translates to CASSEAAEGELFF. This rearrangement joins TRBV4-1 to TRBJ2-2; D not resolved. The V end lost 5 bases, the J end lost 8 bases, and 12 bases lay between the germline ends. The CDR3 has 13 residues. CDR1 and CDR2 from the germline V gene are MGHRA and YSYEKL.